This T cell receptor (beta chain) was captured by sequencing in a study of cytomegalovirus exposure and HLA in healthy donors. The study ran its PCR with 60 Vbeta and 13 Jbeta primers. Profiling relied on immunoSEQ multiplex PCR, and the TCRdb table lists in-frame clones only, not all of them. This table has roughly 180,000 clones, about 78% appearing once. Notes on this clone: The antigen remains undetermined.

Findings of the study overall: In vitro confirmation showed three CMV-associated chains to be CMV antigen specific. Association of a missense DCLRE1C variant with TCR beta V- and J-gene trimming was reported in a later analysis.

This receptor was taken from a woman between 45 and 60 years old in good health and CMV-seropositive. The sequencing input was PBMCs.

The CDR3 DNA reads TGCAGTGCTAGAGATGGGAGGGTTGAGACCTTC. This translates into CSARDGRVETF. The genes are TRBV20-1 and TRBJ1-2; D unclear. Germline V gene lookup returns CDR1 DFQATT and CDR2 SNEGSKA (reference sequence). The CDR3 has 11 residues. V lost 0 bases, J lost 14 bases, and 13 bases lay in between.